This is a list of T cell receptor beta chains from one sample in a study of T cells after yellow fever vaccination. TCRdb passed the 5' RACE reads through MiXCR, listing each CDR3 protein once. The sample holds about 300,000 distinct CDR3 sequences, 8.7% seen once. The sequencing used CD4+ T cells sorted from PBMCs, collected 5 days after the yellow fever booster vaccination. Every receptor here comes from a man between 18 and 35 years old who received the YFV17D yellow fever vaccine. Both conserved end residues are part of each CDR3. Each record gives: V gene, clone size, D gene, J gene, CDR3 protein, CDR3 DNA. The D gene is left open where the match is weak. A clone size is listed for some rows: how often the clone was seen (once, few, many), or a class if it is expanded.

TRBV7-3	many	TRBD1	TRBJ2-5	CASSLTAGGSETQYF	TGTGCCAGCAGCTTAACCGCAGGGGGTTCCGAGACCCAGTACTTC
TRBV11-2	few	TRBD1	TRBJ2-7	CASSLFAGGRYEQYF	TGTGCCAGCAGCTTATTTGCAGGGGGCCGGTACGAGCAGTACTTC
TRBV19	-	-	TRBJ2-2	CASIGGSLNTGELFF	TGTGCCAGTATAGGGGGATCGTTGAACACCGGGGAGCTGTTTTTT
TRBV6-1	-	-	TRBJ1-2	CASREGGENGYTF	TGTGCCAGCAGGGAGGGAGGTGAGAATGGCTACACCTTC
TRBV7-6	few	-	TRBJ2-3	CASSLRGNAQYF	TGTGCCAGCAGCCTCCGCGGAAACGCGCAGTATTTT
TRBV5-1	-	TRBD1	TRBJ1-4	CASSLAPRGSNEKLFF	TGCGCCAGCAGCTTGGCCCCCAGGGGGAGTAATGAAAAACTGTTTTTT
TRBV5-1	few	TRBD1	TRBJ2-5	CASSVTGTGEETQYF	TGCGCCAGCAGCGTAACCGGGACAGGAGAAGAGACCCAGTACTTC
TRBV5-1	-	-	TRBJ1-1	CASKPPDGETEAFF	TGCGCCAGCAAGCCCCCAGACGGGGAAACTGAAGCTTTCTTT
TRBV5-1	few	TRBD1	TRBJ2-5	CASSLGTALQETQYF	TGCGCCAGCAGCTTAGGGACAGCCCTCCAAGAGACCCAGTACTTC
TRBV6-5	few	-	TRBJ1-1	CASRTPGRGTEAFF	TGTGCCAGCAGAACCCCGGGACGAGGGACTGAAGCTTTCTTT
TRBV7-2	-	-	TRBJ2-7	CASSPAGPWVEQYF	TGTGCCAGCAGCCCGGCGGGGCCCTGGGTCGAGCAGTACTTC
TRBV2	many	-	TRBJ2-5	CASSFTGETQYF	TGTGCCAGCTCCTTCACAGGGGAGACCCAGTACTTC
TRBV5-1	many	-	TRBJ2-1	CASSLGLGGAYEQFF	TGCGCCAGCAGCTTGGGGCTTGGCGGGGCCTATGAGCAGTTCTTC
TRBV20-1	many	-	TRBJ1-1	CSARTPGPGNTEAFF	TGCAGTGCTAGAACCCCGGGGCCGGGGAACACTGAAGCTTTCTTT
TRBV6-5	-	-	TRBJ1-4	CASSYISTNEKLFF	TGTGCCAGCAGCTACATCTCAACTAATGAAAAACTGTTTTTT
TRBV6-2/TRBV6-3	many	-	TRBJ2-3	CASSPSRSRSLDTQYF	TGTGCCAGCAGTCCCTCTCGGTCCCGATCCCTAGATACGCAGTATTTT
TRBV6-5	few	-	TRBJ1-2	CASSYPGYEGYTF	TGTGCCAGCAGTTACCCTGGCTATGAGGGCTACACCTTC
TRBV29-1	many	-	TRBJ1-2	CSVVGTSYGYTF	TGCAGCGTTGTTGGCACAAGCTATGGCTACACCTTC
TRBV24-1	-	-	TRBJ1-1	CATSTRGRETEAFF	TGTGCCACCAGCACCAGGGGACGAGAAACTGAAGCTTTCTTT
TRBV7-8	few	-	TRBJ2-2	CASSFGTLNTGELFF	TGTGCCAGCAGCTTTGGGACTCTGAACACCGGGGAGCTGTTTTTT
TRBV29-1	-	-	TRBJ1-2	CSALRGRYGYTF	TGCAGCGCGTTGCGGGGTCGCTATGGCTACACCTTC
TRBV4-3	many	TRBD2	TRBJ2-7	CASSPSLASGAYEQYF	TGCGCCAGCAGCCCCTCGCTTGCTAGCGGGGCCTACGAGCAGTACTTC
TRBV5-1	few	TRBD2	TRBJ2-1	CASSPGTSGGARGEQFF	TGCGCCAGCAGCCCAGGGACTAGCGGGGGGGCTAGGGGTGAGCAGTTCTTC
TRBV11-2	-	-	TRBJ2-7	CASSLMAAGIYEQYF	TGTGCCAGCAGCTTAATGGCCGCAGGGATTTACGAGCAGTACTTC
TRBV5-1	few	-	TRBJ2-7	CASSLRQGPLGEQYF	TGCGCCAGCAGCTTGAGGCAGGGCCCCCTCGGAGAGCAGTACTTC
TRBV7-9	-	-	TRBJ2-5	CASFLGVTDKETQYF	TGTGCCAGCTTCTTGGGAGTGACAGATAAAGAGACCCAGTACTTC
TRBV27	many	-	TRBJ2-3	CASQGASDTQYF	TGTGCCAGCCAAGGGGCCTCAGATACGCAGTATTTT
TRBV4-3	-	TRBD1	TRBJ1-1	CASSLRGQGEAFF	TGCGCCAGCAGCCTTAGAGGACAGGGAGAAGCTTTCTTT
TRBV2	-	TRBD2	TRBJ2-7	CASSVSGGTYEQYF	TGTGCCAGCAGTGTTAGCGGGGGGACCTACGAGCAGTACTTC
TRBV21-1	few	-	TRBJ1-6	CASSKKIREGSPLHF	TGTGCCAGCAGCAAAAAGATCAGGGAGGGTTCACCCCTCCACTTT
TRBV7-9	many	-	TRBJ1-1	CASSLQGAEAFF	TGTGCCAGCAGCTTACAAGGGGCTGAAGCTTTCTTT
TRBV25-1	-	-	TRBJ2-2	CASSDRIRTSPWSGELFF	TGTGCCAGCAGTGACCGGATTCGAACGTCGCCGTGGTCCGGGGAGCTGTTTTTT
TRBV7-2	few	-	TRBJ1-1	CASSPERGAEAFF	TGTGCCAGCAGCCCTGAAAGGGGAGCTGAAGCTTTCTTT
TRBV12-3/TRBV12-4	-	-	TRBJ2-7	CASRLQGAGDEQYF	TGTGCCAGCAGACTCCAGGGTGCAGGAGACGAGCAGTACTTC
TRBV3-1	-	TRBD2	TRBJ2-5	CASSQALGGQETQYF	TGTGCCAGCAGCCAAGCTCTGGGGGGGCAAGAGACCCAGTACTTC
TRBV6-2/TRBV6-3	few	TRBD1	TRBJ1-5	CARNPTGAIDSNQPQHF	TGTGCCAGAAACCCTACAGGGGCTATCGATAGCAATCAGCCCCAGCATTTT
TRBV5-6	few	-	TRBJ1-4	CASSPTGDATNEKLFF	TGTGCCAGCAGCCCCACGGGGGATGCAACTAATGAAAAACTGTTTTTT
TRBV7-2	-	TRBD2	TRBJ2-7	CASSSRRLAGNEQYF	TGTGCCAGCAGCTCCCGTCGACTAGCGGGGAACGAGCAGTACTTC
TRBV5-4	-	TRBD1	TRBJ1-2	CASSSGQGVGGDTF	TGTGCCAGCAGCTCCGGACAGGGCGTTGGAGGCGACACCTTC
TRBV7-3	many	-	TRBJ2-5	CASSPTSQETQYF	TGTGCCAGCAGCCCTACCTCCCAAGAGACCCAGTACTTC
TRBV4-1	few	-	TRBJ1-1	CASSQNPPIAEAFF	TGCGCCAGCAGCCAAAACCCCCCGATAGCTGAAGCTTTCTTT
TRBV7-9	-	TRBD1	TRBJ1-1	CASSLGRDRGGTEAFF	TGTGCCAGCAGCTTAGGCCGGGACAGGGGGGGCACTGAAGCTTTCTTT
TRBV20-1	few	-	TRBJ1-3	CSASKAASGNTIYF	TGCAGTGCTAGTAAGGCGGCATCTGGAAACACCATATATTTT
TRBV7-8	few	-	TRBJ1-3	CASSPRGSDSGNTIYF	TGTGCCAGCAGCCCCCGGGGGTCCGACTCTGGAAACACCATATATTTT
TRBV28	few	-	TRBJ1-5	CAIRGEYQPQHF	TGTGCCATAAGGGGAGAATATCAGCCCCAGCATTTT
TRBV20-1	few	-	TRBJ1-2	CSAGGQYYGYTF	TGCAGTGCTGGCGGGCAGTACTATGGCTACACCTTC
TRBV4-3	few	TRBD1	TRBJ1-2	CASSQRDRDYGYTF	TGCGCCAGCAGCCAACGTGACAGGGATTATGGCTACACCTTC
TRBV7-9	few	-	TRBJ2-7	CASSSHGTYEQYF	TGTGCCAGCAGCTCGCACGGGACATACGAGCAGTACTTC
TRBV6-6	many	-	TRBJ1-1	CASSSHAGNTEAFF	TGTGCCAGCAGTTCCCATGCAGGGAACACTGAAGCTTTCTTT
TRBV12-3/TRBV12-4	-	TRBD1	TRBJ2-5	CASSVQGTIQETQYF	TGTGCCAGCAGCGTACAGGGGACGATACAAGAGACCCAGTACTTC
TRBV6-5	-	TRBD1	TRBJ2-2	CASSYGDRANTGELFF	TGTGCCAGCAGTTATGGGGACAGGGCCAACACCGGGGAGCTGTTTTTT
TRBV9	few	TRBD1	TRBJ1-2	CASSVTGQNYGYTF	TGTGCCAGCAGCGTCACGGGACAGAACTATGGCTACACCTTC